The present entry profiles one T cell receptor beta chain with its context. No antigen is known for it. Naive-designated CD8 cells lacked CD45RO, were positively enriched for CCR7, and omitted terminally differentiated effector memory CD45RA+ cells. The record originates from a study of shared clonotypes between healthy human individuals. Across the whole study: CD4 naive and memory got three plates each, CD8 naive two, CD8 memory one.

Findings and limits, study-wide: Though the depth was large, rarefaction showed that sorted-subset sequencing was incomplete.

J lost 9 bases, V lost 3 bases, and 10 bases had no gene match. The CDR3 is made up of 14 amino acids. Germline values: CDR1 MNHEY, CDR2 SMNVEV (reference sequence). Each cell subset's genomic DNA was divided evenly among several immunoSEQ plates. Sequencing used immunoSEQ multiplex PCR; TCRdb keeps in-frame clones, though not all of them. Counted here are 550,000 to 650,000 clones, approximately 96% occurring once; the ten biggest clones make up 0.11%. The sequencing input was naive CD8+ T cells sorted from blood. The chain carries TRBV27 and TRBJ2-5; 7 nucleotides agree with TRBD2. This receptor was identified in a woman aged 25 to 39 in good health. Here the CDR3 DNA reads TGTGCCAGCAGTTTTTTGCGGGAGAAGGAGGCCCAGTACTTC. Translated, it gives CASSFLREKEAQYF.